The 24 T cell receptor beta chains given below trace back to one sample, sequenced in a study of technical replicates of blood from a handful of donors. TCRdb keeps only in-frame clones here, not all; method: immunoSEQ multiplex PCR. The data show some 70,000 clones, over 85% seen once. Sequenced sample: T cells isolated from PBMCs. All receptors come from a human donor in good health.

V and J are TRBV2 and TRBJ1-1; TRBD1 agrees at 10 bases. The CDR3 length is 14 residues. V shed 6 bases and J 6 bases; nucleotides not matched to a gene: 7. Germline CDR1 is SNHLY and CDR2 is FYNNEI. CDR3 nucleotide sequence: TGTGCCAGCAGCTCGGGACAGGGGCTTGCTGAAGCTTTCTTT. This translates into CASSSGQGLAEAFF.

The chain employs TRBV6-4 and TRBJ2-1; D might be TRBD2 (6 bases). This CDR3 spans 16 amino acids. CDR1 MRHNA and CDR2 SNTAGT come from the germline V gene. Trimming took off 0 bases at V and 8 bases at J, with 17 bases between the two ends. The CDR3 region is CASSDSGLTSRHEQFF. In DNA form, the CDR3 reads TGTGCCAGCAGTGACTCGGGACTCACCTCTAGGCATGAGCAGTTCTTC.

This chain connects TRBV6-5 to TRBJ2-7; 11 nucleotides align to TRBD1. The CDR3 consists of 15 residues. CDR1 is MNHEY and CDR2 is SVGAGI in the germline V gene. V shed 5 bases, J shed 4 bases, and the junction held 7 bases outside the gene matches. For the CDR3, the DNA is TGTGCCAGCAGTCCAGCGGACAGGGGGCGGTACGAGCAGTACTTC. Amino acids: CASSPADRGRYEQYF.

CDR3 sequence: CASGALTGGYTDTQYF. For the CDR3, the DNA is TGTGCTAGTGGTGCCCTGACAGGGGGTTACACAGATACGCAGTATTTT. This chain joins TRBV12-5 and TRBJ2-3; TRBD1 agrees at 9 bases. Losses at the gene ends were 5 bases for V and 2 bases for J; bases not matched to a gene: 8. Germline V gene sequence: CDR1 LGHNT, CDR2 FRNRAP. This CDR3 is 16 amino acids long.

The chain couples TRBV7-6 to TRBJ2-5; TRBD2 matches at 7 bases. Germline lookup yields CDR1 SGHVS and CDR2 FNYEAQ. V trimming: 5 bases; J trimming: 2 bases; junction bases outside the gene matches: 8. This CDR3 is built from 15 residues. In nucleotides, the CDR3 is TGTGCCAGCAGCCCGAACGATAGCGGGCAAGAGACCCAGTACTTC. Residues: CASSPNDSGQETQYF.

Points on this clone: This specimen includes other DNA sequences encoding the same CDR3. CDR3: CASSQERDSFYEQYF. The CDR3 nucleotides read TGCGCCAGCAGCCAAGAAAGGGACTCCTTCTACGAGCAGTACTTC. The V and J genes are TRBV4-3 and TRBJ2-7; D perhaps matches TRBD2 (6 bases). Germline CDR1 and CDR2: LGHNA and YSLEER. This CDR3 has 15 amino acids. The germline V and J ends were trimmed by 0 bases and 3 bases, with 12 bases remaining between them.

This chain connects TRBV6-5 to TRBJ1-1, with D hard to call. Between the trimmed V and J ends, which lost 0 bases and 1 base, there was a span of 3 bases. In germline, CDR1 is MNHEY, CDR2 SVGAGI. The CDR3 consists of 13 residues. CDR3 sequence (DNA): TGTGCCAGCAGTTACTCCAGGAACACTGAAGCTTTCTTT. Amino acids: CASSYSRNTEAFF.

The chain uses TRBV11-3 and TRBJ2-2, with TRBD2 matching over 15 bases. The CDR3 contains 18 residues. V dropped 5 bases and J dropped 6; count of bases not matched to a gene: 10. Germline V gene data show CDR1 as SGHNT and CDR2 as YENEEA. The CDR3 loop reads CASSPRTSGRAQAGELFF. Written as DNA, the CDR3 is TGTGCCAGCAGCCCCCGGACTAGCGGGAGGGCACAAGCCGGGGAGCTGTTTTTT. Full variable domain (rest looked up from reference TRBV11-3 and TRBJ2-2): EAGVVQSPRYKIIEKKQPVAFWCNPISGHNTLYWYLQNLGQGPELLIRYENEEAVDDSQLPKDRFSAERLKGVDSTLKIQPAELGDSAVYLCASSPRTSGRAQAGELFFGEGSRLTVL.

This chain joins TRBV20-1 and TRBJ2-3; no definite D call. V was trimmed by 3 bases and J by 3 bases, leaving 4 bases between them. The CDR3 is 11 residues long. Germline V CDR1 and CDR2: DFQATT, SNEGSKA (reference sequence). The CDR3 region is CSARSTDTQYF. The CDR3 region has the DNA TGCAGTGCTAGGAGTACAGATACGCAGTATTTT.

This sequence joins TRBV25-1 and TRBJ1-5; D gene unclear. Trimming shortened V by 6 bases and J by 3 bases, and 6 bases separated the two germline ends. This CDR3 contains 12 residues. Germline-derived CDR1 and CDR2 are MGHDK and SYGVNS. CDR3 DNA sequence: TGTGCCAGCAGACGCTACAATCAGCCCCAGCATTTT. Translating it yields CASRRYNQPQHF.

The V gene is TRBV4-1, the J gene TRBJ2-7; D unresolved. The CDR3 is 13 amino acids. The V and J ends lost 2 bases and 2 bases respectively, with 7 bases between them. The germline gives CDR1 MGHRA, CDR2 YSYEKL. This chain's CDR3 is CASSQITAYEQYF. The CDR3 nucleotides read TGCGCCAGCAGCCAAATTACAGCCTACGAGCAGTACTTC.

The rearrangement links TRBV28 to TRBJ2-2; 7 bases are a match to TRBD1. V was pared by 6 bases and J by 7 bases, with 17 bases of the junction left unmatched. CDR3 length: 17 residues. In germline, CDR1 is MDHEN, CDR2 SYDVKM. CDR3 in amino acids: CASRHSRDRDLGGELFF. The CDR3 coding sequence is TGTGCCAGCAGGCATTCCCGTGACAGGGATCTTGGCGGGGAGCTGTTTTTT.

As regards this clone: Relative to the germline gene, one junction end is altered; a read error may explain this. CDR3 loop: CASSQDGAGRGTSMVF. The DNA for the CDR3 is TGTGCCAGCAGCCAAGATGGGGCAGGGCGGGGGACTAGTATGGTCTTC. The chain recombines TRBV4-2 with TRBJ2-1; 8 nucleotides line up with TRBD2. CDR1 is LGHNA, CDR2 YNFKEQ, per germline. The length of the CDR3 is 16 residues.

The V and J genes are TRBV29-1 and TRBJ2-7; D unresolved. The V gene lost 4 bases and the J gene lost 0 bases, with 7 bases spanning the gap. The CDR3 is 12 residues long. From germline, CDR1 is SQVTM and CDR2 ANQGSEA. CDR3 DNA: TGCAGCGTTGCCGTTAGCTCCTACGAGCAGTACTTC. Translating gives CSVAVSSYEQYF.

The rearrangement uses TRBV13 and TRBJ2-7; D gene uncertain. The CDR3 is made up of 13 amino acids. Deletions cut 0 bases from V and 5 bases from J, with 8 bases between. Germline V CDR1 and CDR2: PRHDT, FYEKMQ (reference sequence). Written as DNA, the CDR3 is TGTGCCAGCAGCTTAGGGGCAGTCCACGAGCAGTACTTC. It is translated as CASSLGAVHEQYF.

CDR3 bases: TGTGCCAGCAGCGTAGATAGCTCAGATGAAAAACTGTTTTTT. Residues: CASSVDSSDEKLFF. The chain carries TRBV9 and TRBJ1-4; D remains unclear. Trimming stripped 0 bases from V and 6 bases from J, with 9 bases between. Per the germline V gene, CDR1 is SGDLS and CDR2 is YYNGEE. The CDR3 runs 14 residues.

The J gene is TRBJ2-1, the V gene TRBV5-1; D is possibly TRBD2 (5 bases). Germline V gene lookup returns CDR1 SGHRS and CDR2 YFSETQ. V was clipped by 3 bases and J by 7 bases, with 20 bases between them. The CDR3 length is 16 residues. This CDR3 is CASSSLALYLGNEQFF. The DNA for the CDR3 is TGCGCCAGCAGCTCCTTAGCGCTCTACCTCGGGAATGAGCAGTTCTTC.

The genes are TRBV27 and TRBJ2-7; 9 bases agree with TRBD2. V was pared by 6 bases and J by 2 bases, with 5 bases of the junction left unmatched. The CDR3 loop spans 14 amino acids. Germline assignment: CDR1 MNHEY and CDR2 SMNVEV (reference sequence). The CDR3 DNA is TGTGCCAGCAGCGCGGGACTAGCCGCCTACGAGCAGTACTTC. It encodes CASSAGLAAYEQYF.

This rearrangement joins TRBV30 to TRBJ1-2; maybe TRBD1 (5 bases). Germline CDR1 is GTSNPN and CDR2 is SVGIG (reference sequence). The CDR3 runs 13 residues. V was clipped by 0 bases and J by 8 bases, with 13 bases between them. The CDR3 DNA is TGTGCCTGGAGTGTACCAGGGTCGCCCGGCTACACCTTC. This sequence encodes CAWSVPGSPGYTF.

The chain couples TRBV11-2 to TRBJ1-1; 7 bases match TRBD1. Germline CDR1 and CDR2: SGHAT and FQNNGV. The CDR3 contains 15 residues. After removal of 3 bases from V and 4 bases from J, the junction contained 8 bases not matched to a gene. The CDR3 DNA sequence: TGTGCCAGCAGCTTGACAGGGAATGCTGGCACTGAAGCTTTCTTT. As protein: CASSLTGNAGTEAFF.

The chain has TRBV6-4 and TRBJ1-2, with TRBD1 matching 7 bases. With V trimmed by 2 bases and J by 4 bases, 4 bases remained unmatched. The CDR3 runs to 14 residues. From germline, CDR1 is MRHNA and CDR2 SNTAGT. The chain's CDR3 is CASSDTGAGYGYTF. The CDR3 DNA sequence: TGTGCCAGCAGTGACACAGGGGCCGGCTATGGCTACACCTTC.

V usage is TRBV27 and J usage is TRBJ2-3, with a tentative D call TRBD2 (6 bases). The CDR3 contains 13 residues. In germline, CDR1 is MNHEY, CDR2 SMNVEV (reference sequence). V shed 7 bases and J shed 3 bases, with 11 bases lying between them. This CDR3 is CASTQGGTDTQYF. CDR3 DNA: TGTGCCAGCACCCAGGGAGGAACAGATACGCAGTATTTT.

The chain links TRBV28 to TRBJ2-1; 7 nucleotides match TRBD2. The junction had 4 bases not matched to a gene; V was cut back by 1 base and J by 7 bases. The germline CDR1 and CDR2 sequences are MDHEN and SYDVKM. The CDR3 runs 14 residues. CDR3: CASSLLAGKNEQFF. In nucleotides, the CDR3 is TGTGCCAGCAGTTTATTAGCGGGTAAAAATGAGCAGTTCTTC.

The rearrangement links TRBV4-1 to TRBJ2-7; 8 bases fit TRBD2. The CDR3 has 13 amino acids. The ends lost 11 bases at V and 5 bases at J; junction bases unmatched: 11. The germline V gene encodes CDR1 MGHRA and CDR2 YSYEKL. CDR3 nucleotide sequence: TGCGCCGCCGGTAGCGGGACTTACCACGAGCAGTACTTC. Translation gives CAAGSGTYHEQYF.